These T cell receptor beta chains were read from a single sample in a study of CD8+ T cells in alopecia areata. The method was immunoSEQ multiplex PCR; TCRdb's version includes in-frame clones alone and lacks a portion of them. The sample carries 150,000 or so clones, 58% recorded once. The specimen comprised CD4+ T cells sorted from blood, sampled at approximately week 61, from a patient treated with tofacitinib. Source of these receptors: a human donor with alopecia areata. Both conserved end residues are part of each CDR3. A D gene is named only where the DNA matches it firmly. Part of the rows lack a size; the others show once, few, many or a class for expanded clones.

>TRBJ1-5|TRBV6-5|-|-
TGTGCCAGCAGTCCGGCTAGCAATCAGCCCCAGCATTTT
CASSPASNQPQHF
>TRBJ2-3|TRBV30|-|-
TGTGCCTGGAGTGTATCTGGGGGGGCCGCTTTGTATTTT
CAWSVSGGAALYF
>TRBJ2-1|TRBV7-2|-|TRBD2
TGTGCCAGCAGCAGAGACGGACTAGTCCCGCAGTTCTTC
CASSRDGLVPQFF
>TRBJ2-2|TRBV30|few|TRBD1
TGTGCCTGGATGTTGTGGACAGGGTATAGCGGGGAGCTGTTTTTT
CAWMLWTGYSGELFF
>TRBJ1-2|TRBV11-2|-|-
TGTGCCAGCAGCGAGGGCCAATCTAACTATGGCTACACCTTC
CASSEGQSNYGYTF
>TRBJ1-2|TRBV6-5|few|-
TGTGCCAGCAGTTATGGTCCTCGTGCTGGCTACACCTTC
CASSYGPRAGYTF
>TRBJ1-1|TRBV5-6|once|-
TGTGCCAGCAGCTTGGGGCCGACAGGGAACACTGAAGCTTTCTTT
CASSLGPTGNTEAFF
>TRBJ1-2|TRBV25-1|-|-
TGTGCCAGCAGCAACCGGGAGGCCTATGGCTACACCTTC
CASSNREAYGYTF
>TRBJ1-2|TRBV5-1|-|-
TGCGCCAGCAGCAATCCAACCCGGTCTGGGGGCTACACCTTC
CASSNPTRSGGYTF
>TRBJ2-2|TRBV2|-|-
TGTGCCAGCAGTGAGACGCCTCTAGCGAACACCGGGGAGCTGTTTTTT
CASSETPLANTGELFF
>TRBJ2-7|TRBV30|-|-
TGTGCCTGGAGTGCTGGTGGCGGGTCCTACGAGCAGTACTTC
CAWSAGGGSYEQYF
>TRBJ2-5|TRBV7-2|-|-
TGTGCCAGCAGCCCAGGGGCGCGGGAAGAGACCCAGTACTTC
CASSPGAREETQYF
>TRBJ2-1|TRBV7-9|few|TRBD1
TGTGCCAGCAGCTTGACAGGGTATGAGCAGTTCTTC
CASSLTGYEQFF
>TRBJ1-5|TRBV6-6|-|-
TGTGCCAGCAGATTGGACAGCAATCAGCCCCAGCATTTT
CASRLDSNQPQHF
>TRBJ2-5|TRBV15|-|-
TGTGCCACCAGCAGAGATCGGGACTCGCAAGAGACCCAGTACTTC
CATSRDRDSQETQYF
>TRBJ1-2|TRBV27|-|-
TGTGCCAGCAGTCCGGAGGGACGATATGGCTACACCTTC
CASSPEGRYGYTF
>TRBJ1-4|TRBV6-6|few|TRBD1
TGTGCCAGCAGACCCGGGACAGGGAATGAAAAACTGTTTTTT
CASRPGTGNEKLFF
>TRBJ1-5|TRBV30|few|TRBD1
TGTGCCTGGAGCCCGACAGGGGGCGGGTTGGGGCCCCAGCATTTT
CAWSPTGGGLGPQHF
>TRBJ1-6|TRBV23-1|-|-
TGCGCCAGCGCCTCAGGGCTATTATATAATTCACCCCTCCACTTT
CASASGLLYNSPLHF
>TRBJ1-2|TRBV6-1|few|-
TGTGCCAGCAGCCGAGCGCCAGAGTATGGCTACACCTTC
CASSRAPEYGYTF
>TRBJ1-1|TRBV15|-|-
TGTGCCACCAGCAGAGTAATGGGGGAAAACACTGAAGCTTTCTTT
CATSRVMGENTEAFF
>TRBJ2-3|TRBV7-9|few|-
TGTGCCAGCAGCTTAGGGATGAGCACAGATACGCAGTATTTT
CASSLGMSTDTQYF
>TRBJ2-5|TRBV29-1|-|TRBD2
TGCAGCGCGAGAAAACTAGCGGGGGGGCAAGAGACCCAGTACTTC
CSARKLAGGQETQYF
>TRBJ2-3|TRBV29-1|-|-
TGCAGCGTTGTGGGCAGAAGCACAGATACGCAGTATTTT
CSVVGRSTDTQYF
>TRBJ2-7|TRBV27|once|TRBD1
TGTGCCAGCAACCCCCGGGACAGAGCTTACGAGCAGTACTTC
CASNPRDRAYEQYF
>TRBJ1-2|TRBV7-2|-|-
TGTGCCAGCAGCTTATATCCAGGAACTAACTATGGCTACACCTTC
CASSLYPGTNYGYTF
>TRBJ1-4|TRBV5-6|-|-
TGTGCCAGCAGCAAATTAACGGCGGGCGAAAAACTGTTTTTT
CASSKLTAGEKLFF
>TRBJ2-1|TRBV7-9|-|-
TGTGCCAGCAGCTTAGTAGGCGGAGAGCAGTTCTTC
CASSLVGGEQFF
>TRBJ1-1|TRBV29-1|few|TRBD1
TGCAGCGTTGCCTTAAGGACAGGGAAGATTCCGAACACTGAAGCTTTCTTT
CSVALRTGKIPNTEAFF
>TRBJ2-2|TRBV2|few|TRBD1
TGTGCCAGCAGGATACAGGGGTTAGGCAACACCGGGGAGCTGTTTTTT
CASRIQGLGNTGELFF
>TRBJ1-5|TRBV25-1|-|TRBD1
TGTGCCAGCAGTGAATCTGGGACAGGGGGCGTCAATCAGCCCCAGCATTTT
CASSESGTGGVNQPQHF
>TRBJ1-6|TRBV19|once|-
TGTGCCAGTAGTATATTCTCTCTGGCGGGGAATTCACCCCTCCACTTT
CASSIFSLAGNSPLHF
>TRBJ1-4|TRBV2|-|-
TGTGCCAGCACGTCGATGGCAGGGGTCGAAAAACTGTTTTTT
CASTSMAGVEKLFF
>TRBJ1-5|TRBV5-6|-|TRBD1
TGTGCCAGCAGCTTCGGGGGACAGCTGTATAGCAATCAGCCCCAGCATTTT
CASSFGGQLYSNQPQHF
>TRBJ2-4|TRBV7-2|-|TRBD1
TGTGCCAGCAGCTTGGACAGGGTTTTTAACATTCAGTACTTC
CASSLDRVFNIQYF
>TRBJ1-1|TRBV7-8|-|-
TGTGCCAGCAGCTTATCTTTCCTTTTGAACACTGAAGCTTTCTTT
CASSLSFLLNTEAFF
>TRBJ1-2|TRBV18|-|-
TGTGCCAGCTCACCAAGTACTGCGGGAGATTGGGACTATGGCTACACCTTC
CASSPSTAGDWDYGYTF
>TRBJ2-3|TRBV5-1|few|-
TGCGCCAGCAGCTTGTCGGGAAGCCTCACAGATACGCAGTATTTT
CASSLSGSLTDTQYF
>TRBJ2-5|TRBV30|-|-
TGTGCCTGGATAATGTGGGGACCCCAACGGGAGACCCAGTACTTC
CAWIMWGPQRETQYF
>TRBJ1-1|TRBV19|few|-
TGTGCCAGTAAACTTGCCTCAGCTAACACTGAAGCTTTCTTT
CASKLASANTEAFF
>TRBJ1-2|TRBV9|-|-
TGTGCCAGCAGCTTAACACAGGCTAACTATGGCTACACCTTC
CASSLTQANYGYTF
>TRBJ1-5|TRBV7-2|once|TRBD1
TGTGCCAGCAGCCGGGACAGGGGCCGAAGCAATCAGCCCCAGCATTTT
CASSRDRGRSNQPQHF
>TRBJ2-4|TRBV18|few|-
TGTGCCAGCATCGGGGAGGCCAAAAACATTCAGTACTTC
CASIGEAKNIQYF
>TRBJ2-3|TRBV6-5|-|-
TGTGCCAGCAGTTACCGGCAGGGAACAGATACGCAGTATTTT
CASSYRQGTDTQYF
>TRBJ2-7|TRBV5-1|few|TRBD1
TGCGCCAGCAGCCGGGACAGGGGATCCTACGAGCAGTACTTC
CASSRDRGSYEQYF
>TRBJ1-2|TRBV11-2|-|TRBD1
TGTGCCAGCAGCCCCACGGGGTACAGGGGGCTTGGCTACACCTTC
CASSPTGYRGLGYTF
>TRBJ2-3|TRBV29-1|-|-
TGCAGCGTTGAACATCCGGGGACAGATACGCAGTATTTT
CSVEHPGTDTQYF
>TRBJ1-2|TRBV6-6|-|TRBD1
TGTGCCAGCAGTTCCCCCAGGGGGGGCGGCTACACCTTC
CASSSPRGGGYTF
>TRBJ1-6|TRBV30|-|-
TGTGCCTGGATACGGAGGGGACTTAGGAATTCACCCCTCCACTTT
CAWIRRGLRNSPLHF
>TRBJ2-7|TRBV23-1|many|-
TGCGCCAGCAGTCTTCTGAGCGAGCAGTACTTC
CASSLLSEQYF